A selection of T cell receptor beta chains follows, all from one sample in a study of somatic mutations in cytotoxic T cells in rheumatoid arthritis. Only in-frame clones appear in the TCRdb table, and some are missing; sequencing was by immunoSEQ multiplex PCR. Of 25,000 to 35,000 clones listed, about 81% were seen once; the top ten hold 7.5% to 10%. What was sequenced was CD8+ T cells sorted from blood. These receptors came from an adult with rheumatoid arthritis. The CDR3 runs from the conserved cysteine through the conserved F or W. The D gene is left open where the match is weak. Part of the rows lack a size; the others show once, few, many or a class for expanded clones.

v_gene: TRBV4-1; abundance: NA; d_gene: NA; j_gene: TRBJ2-7; CDR3nt: TGCGCCAGCAGCCAAGGGCAGGGGATCACCTACGAGCAGTACTTC; CDR3aa: CASSQGQGITYEQYF
v_gene: TRBV27; abundance: NA; d_gene: TRBD2; j_gene: TRBJ2-1; CDR3nt: TGTGCCAGCGCGGGACTAGCGGACAATGAGCAGTTCTTC; CDR3aa: CASAGLADNEQFF
v_gene: TRBV6-5; abundance: few; d_gene: NA; j_gene: TRBJ2-5; CDR3nt: TGTGCCAGCAGTAGGTTTAAACGGGAGACCCAGTACTTC; CDR3aa: CASSRFKRETQYF
v_gene: TRBV4-1; abundance: NA; d_gene: NA; j_gene: TRBJ1-2; CDR3nt: TGCGCCAGCAGCTCCGCAGGGTCCAACTATGGCTACACCTTC; CDR3aa: CASSSAGSNYGYTF
v_gene: TRBV19; abundance: NA; d_gene: NA; j_gene: TRBJ1-5; CDR3nt: TGTGCCAGCAGGCTGGGCAATCAGCCCCAGCATTTT; CDR3aa: CASRLGNQPQHF
v_gene: TRBV9; abundance: NA; d_gene: NA; j_gene: TRBJ2-5; CDR3nt: TGTGCCAGCAGCTCCCCATCCGCCCAAGAGACCCAGTACTTC; CDR3aa: CASSSPSAQETQYF
v_gene: TRBV27; abundance: NA; d_gene: NA; j_gene: TRBJ2-7; CDR3nt: TGTGCCAGCAGTTTATCGGGCGGACAGCTCTACGAGCAGTACTTC; CDR3aa: CASSLSGGQLYEQYF
v_gene: TRBV5-6; abundance: once; d_gene: NA; j_gene: TRBJ2-4; CDR3nt: TGTGCCAGCAGCTTGAGGACTTTGAAAAACATTCAGTACTTC; CDR3aa: CASSLRTLKNIQYF
v_gene: TRBV4-1; abundance: NA; d_gene: NA; j_gene: TRBJ2-1; CDR3nt: TGCGCCAGCAGCCCAAGCAACGGCCCCGGCATGAATGAGCAGTTCTTC; CDR3aa: CASSPSNGPGMNEQFF
v_gene: TRBV5-4; abundance: NA; d_gene: TRBD2; j_gene: TRBJ2-7; CDR3nt: TGTGCCAGCAGCTTGTTAGCGGGGTTCCCGAGTGTGCGCGAGCAGTACTTC; CDR3aa: CASSLLAGFPSVREQYF
v_gene: TRBV2; abundance: NA; d_gene: NA; j_gene: TRBJ2-6; CDR3nt: TGTGCCAGCAGTGATTACAGGTCTGGGGCCAACGTTCTGACTTTC; CDR3aa: CASSDYRSGANVLTF
v_gene: TRBV19; abundance: NA; d_gene: NA; j_gene: TRBJ2-1; CDR3nt: TGTGCCAGTAGCCTGGACAACGATGAGCAGTTCTTC; CDR3aa: CASSLDNDEQFF
v_gene: TRBV15; abundance: NA; d_gene: NA; j_gene: TRBJ2-7; CDR3nt: TGTGCCACCAGCTCGCGGACGGCTTCCTACGAGCAGTACTTC; CDR3aa: CATSSRTASYEQYF
v_gene: TRBV11-3; abundance: once; d_gene: NA; j_gene: TRBJ2-1; CDR3nt: TGTGCCAGCAGCCCGTTTAGGGAGAGCTCCTACAATGAGCAGTTCTTC; CDR3aa: CASSPFRESSYNEQFF
v_gene: TRBV21-1; abundance: NA; d_gene: NA; j_gene: TRBJ1-2; CDR3nt: TGTGCCAGCAGCAAAGGGGTGAGGAGCCCGGATGGCTACACCTTC; CDR3aa: CASSKGVRSPDGYTF
v_gene: TRBV6-6; abundance: NA; d_gene: TRBD1; j_gene: TRBJ1-1; CDR3nt: TGTGCCAGCAGTTACAGGGGGCCGGCCCCTGAAGCTTTCTTT; CDR3aa: CASSYRGPAPEAFF
v_gene: TRBV7-9; abundance: once; d_gene: NA; j_gene: TRBJ2-7; CDR3nt: TGTGCCAGCAGCCCCCCCCGGCGGGACGAGCAGTACTTC; CDR3aa: CASSPPRRDEQYF
v_gene: TRBV6-5; abundance: few; d_gene: NA; j_gene: TRBJ1-5; CDR3nt: TGTGCCAGCAGTTACTCAGGGTTCAATCAGCCCCAGCATTTT; CDR3aa: CASSYSGFNQPQHF
v_gene: TRBV5-4; abundance: NA; d_gene: NA; j_gene: TRBJ1-1; CDR3nt: TGTGCCAGCAGCTTGGATTCCGCAGACCCTAACACTGAAGCTTTCTTT; CDR3aa: CASSLDSADPNTEAFF
v_gene: TRBV18; abundance: NA; d_gene: NA; j_gene: TRBJ1-5; CDR3nt: TGTGCCAGCTCACCCGGCTTCGACAAGTATAGCAATCAGCCCCAGCATTTT; CDR3aa: CASSPGFDKYSNQPQHF
v_gene: TRBV27; abundance: NA; d_gene: NA; j_gene: TRBJ2-5; CDR3nt: TGTGCCAGCAGTTTAGGCCGGGACCTCCGAGGGGAGACCCAGTACTTC; CDR3aa: CASSLGRDLRGETQYF
v_gene: TRBV19; abundance: few; d_gene: NA; j_gene: TRBJ1-5; CDR3nt: TGTGCCAGTAGTATAGGGGTCGGGTCAGCCCAGCATTTT; CDR3aa: CASSIGVGSAQHF
v_gene: TRBV4-1; abundance: NA; d_gene: NA; j_gene: TRBJ2-5; CDR3nt: TGCGCCAGCAGCCAAGACCCAGGAGGACAAGAGACCCAGTACTTC; CDR3aa: CASSQDPGGQETQYF
v_gene: TRBV19; abundance: NA; d_gene: NA; j_gene: TRBJ2-5; CDR3nt: TGTGCCAGTAGTGTGGTTCCTCGACCCCTAGGGGAGACCCAGTACTTC; CDR3aa: CASSVVPRPLGETQYF
v_gene: TRBV7-6; abundance: NA; d_gene: NA; j_gene: TRBJ2-2; CDR3nt: TGTGCCAGCAGCCCCCGAGGGACCGGGGAGCTGTTTTTT; CDR3aa: CASSPRGTGELFF
v_gene: TRBV18; abundance: NA; d_gene: NA; j_gene: TRBJ1-2; CDR3nt: TGTGCCAGCTCACCAGCCCATGGGGGAAGCTATGGCTACACCTTC; CDR3aa: CASSPAHGGSYGYTF
v_gene: TRBV27; abundance: NA; d_gene: NA; j_gene: TRBJ2-1; CDR3nt: TGTGCCAGCAGGGGGCCATACAATGAGCAGTTCTTC; CDR3aa: CASRGPYNEQFF
v_gene: TRBV30; abundance: NA; d_gene: NA; j_gene: TRBJ2-1; CDR3nt: TGTGCCTGGCGGGGGAGCCGAGAGCAGTTCTTC; CDR3aa: CAWRGSREQFF
v_gene: TRBV9; abundance: NA; d_gene: NA; j_gene: TRBJ1-1; CDR3nt: TGTGCCAGCAGCGTAGATCCAGTCACTGAAGCTTTCTTT; CDR3aa: CASSVDPVTEAFF
v_gene: TRBV14; abundance: NA; d_gene: NA; j_gene: TRBJ2-1; CDR3nt: TGTGCCAGCAGCCCAAGGGAGGGGGCAAGGTCCTACAATGAGCAGTTCTTC; CDR3aa: CASSPREGARSYNEQFF
v_gene: TRBV10-3; abundance: NA; d_gene: TRBD2; j_gene: TRBJ2-1; CDR3nt: TGTGCCATCAGGTCGGTAGCGGGCTACAATGAGCAGTTCTTC; CDR3aa: CAIRSVAGYNEQFF
v_gene: TRBV30; abundance: NA; d_gene: TRBD1; j_gene: TRBJ1-1; CDR3nt: TGTGCCCAACAGGGGGGCTACACTGAAGCTTTCTTT; CDR3aa: CAQQGGYTEAFF
v_gene: TRBV27; abundance: NA; d_gene: NA; j_gene: TRBJ1-3; CDR3nt: TGTGCCAGCAGTTTAAACCAAGGAAACACCATATATTTT; CDR3aa: CASSLNQGNTIYF
v_gene: TRBV27; abundance: NA; d_gene: TRBD1; j_gene: TRBJ2-7; CDR3nt: TGTGCCAGCAGCCCCACTCCGGGACAGGGGGCCTACGAGCAGTACTTC; CDR3aa: CASSPTPGQGAYEQYF
v_gene: TRBV7-3; abundance: NA; d_gene: NA; j_gene: TRBJ2-1; CDR3nt: TGTGCCAGCAGCACCGGCGGGGCTGACAATGAGCAGTTCTTC; CDR3aa: CASSTGGADNEQFF
v_gene: TRBV5-4; abundance: few; d_gene: NA; j_gene: TRBJ2-7; CDR3nt: TGTGCCAGCAGCTTGATGGGGGTCTCCTACGAGCAGTACTTC; CDR3aa: CASSLMGVSYEQYF
v_gene: TRBV9; abundance: NA; d_gene: NA; j_gene: TRBJ2-2; CDR3nt: TGTGCCAGCAGCGCGACGGGAGTGACTAGGGAGCTGTTTTTT; CDR3aa: CASSATGVTRELFF
v_gene: TRBV19; abundance: NA; d_gene: NA; j_gene: TRBJ1-1; CDR3nt: TGTGCCAGTACGTTTGGGGGCGAGACTGAAGCTTTCTTT; CDR3aa: CASTFGGETEAFF
v_gene: TRBV5-4; abundance: NA; d_gene: NA; j_gene: TRBJ1-2; CDR3nt: TGTGCCAGCCACCGGTACCTGGTACTTCGGCCCTATGGCTACACCTTC; CDR3aa: CASHRYLVLRPYGYTF
v_gene: TRBV9; abundance: NA; d_gene: TRBD1; j_gene: TRBJ2-2; CDR3nt: TGTGCCAGCAGGGGGACAGGGGTTGAAACCGGGGAGCTGTTTTTT; CDR3aa: CASRGTGVETGELFF
v_gene: TRBV10-1; abundance: NA; d_gene: NA; j_gene: TRBJ1-3; CDR3nt: TGCGCCAGCCGCCATCAGGGGAAGGCTACCGGTTTTCGGAACACCATATATTTT; CDR3aa: CASRHQGKATGFRNTIYF
v_gene: TRBV5-4; abundance: once; d_gene: NA; j_gene: TRBJ2-7; CDR3nt: TGTGCCAGCAGCTTTGAGGCGGACTCCTACGAGCAGTACTTC; CDR3aa: CASSFEADSYEQYF
v_gene: TRBV7-9; abundance: few; d_gene: NA; j_gene: TRBJ1-4; CDR3nt: TGTGCCAGCAGTAGCACACCAAGGGAAAATGAAAAACTGTTTTTT; CDR3aa: CASSSTPRENEKLFF
v_gene: TRBV25-1; abundance: NA; d_gene: NA; j_gene: TRBJ2-7; CDR3nt: TGTGCCAGCAGAAAGACTCAGGGTTGGAACGAGCAGTACTTC; CDR3aa: CASRKTQGWNEQYF
v_gene: TRBV5-4; abundance: NA; d_gene: TRBD1; j_gene: TRBJ2-5; CDR3nt: TGTGCCAGCAGCCGTACAGGGGTGAAAGACCAAGAGACCCAGTACTTC; CDR3aa: CASSRTGVKDQETQYF
v_gene: TRBV5-8; abundance: NA; d_gene: NA; j_gene: TRBJ1-2; CDR3nt: TGTGCCAGCAGCTTGGCCCTCAGGGAGGATAGGCGCTACTATGGCTACACCTTC; CDR3aa: CASSLALREDRRYYGYTF
v_gene: TRBV5-1; abundance: NA; d_gene: NA; j_gene: TRBJ1-5; CDR3nt: TGCGCCAGCAGCTACGGGGGTAATCAGCCCCAGCATTTT; CDR3aa: CASSYGGNQPQHF
v_gene: TRBV9; abundance: NA; d_gene: NA; j_gene: TRBJ1-1; CDR3nt: TGTGCCAGCACCGGCCCGCAGGGATTGAACACTGAAGCTTTCTTT; CDR3aa: CASTGPQGLNTEAFF
v_gene: TRBV5-6; abundance: NA; d_gene: NA; j_gene: TRBJ2-3; CDR3nt: TGTGCCAGCAGCTTGTCGTCCTTTGGGGGGCTCACAGATACGCAGTATTTT; CDR3aa: CASSLSSFGGLTDTQYF
v_gene: TRBV27; abundance: NA; d_gene: TRBD2; j_gene: TRBJ2-3; CDR3nt: TGTGCCAGCAGTTTTACGGGGGGGCGGGGAGATACGCAGTATTTT; CDR3aa: CASSFTGGRGDTQYF
v_gene: TRBV28; abundance: NA; d_gene: TRBD2; j_gene: TRBJ2-7; CDR3nt: TGTGCCAGCAAAACTAGCGGGAGTCCCTACGAGCAGTACTTC; CDR3aa: CASKTSGSPYEQYF
v_gene: TRBV28; abundance: NA; d_gene: NA; j_gene: TRBJ1-5; CDR3nt: TGTGCCAGCCGAGACGACGGATATCAGCCCCAGCATTTT; CDR3aa: CASRDDGYQPQHF
v_gene: TRBV23-1; abundance: NA; d_gene: TRBD1; j_gene: TRBJ1-2; CDR3nt: TGCGCCAGCAGTCAATCGAGGGGGCCAGGTATATTATCTAACTATGGCTACACCTTC; CDR3aa: CASSQSRGPGILSNYGYTF